This TCR beta chain appears in the sequencing data of a study of blood T cell repertoires in COVID-19. Study-level information: Donors in the United States, Italy and Spain gave samples during acute or convalescent COVID-19. PBMCs, B-cell-depleted T cells, or T cells provided the cDNA or gDNA that made up the material.

Sequencing was performed with immunoSEQ multiplex PCR; in TCRdb, only in-frame clones are kept and a portion is missing. The sample contains 150,000 to 200,000 clones, roughly four fifths of which appear only once. The CDR3 consists of 13 residues. V was cut by 6 bases and J by 2 bases, with 10 bases left in between. This TCR was recovered from a man between 60 and 70 years old with active or convalescent COVID-19. The chain has TRBV12-3 or TRBV12-4 and TRBJ2-5, with D possibly being TRBD2 (5 bases). The sample comprised peripheral blood. CDR3: CASSWTEQETQYF. CDR3 nucleotides: TGTGCCAGCAGCTGGACTGAACAAGAGACCCAGTACTTC.